Sequencing of this T cell receptor beta chain was carried out in a study of T-cell reconstitution after alpha-beta-depleted transplantation in children. A TCRbeta library incorporating unique molecular identifiers was prepared. A single record per CDR3 protein comes from TCRdb applying MiXCR to the PCR reads. The sample has hundreds of thousands of distinct CDR3 sequences, roughly 15% seen once. This clonotype was seen only a few times. J lost 8 bases, V lost 4 bases, and 10 bases had no gene match. The CDR3 spans 15 residues. The germline V gene has CDR1 MDHEN and CDR2 SYDVKM. Sequencing used PBMCs from the stem cell graft donor, obtained from the stem cell graft. This receptor was taken from a human donor who donated a stem cell graft to a child with acute myeloid leukemia. The chain combines TRBV28 with TRBJ1-4; 7 positions match TRBD1. CDR3 coding DNA: TGTGCCAGCAGTTCGCCGACAGGGAGGTTGGAAAAACTGTTTTTT. It translates to CASSSPTGRLEKLFF.